Ten or more counts support the clone carrying this T cell receptor (beta chain). Its antigen is not known. The table came from immunoSEQ multiplex PCR; TCRdb's copy has only in-frame clones and leaves some out. In the table there are tens of thousands of clones, around 90% of which are singletons. This sample is drawn from a study of PD-L1 blockade in urothelial cancer. Across the whole study: Beginning in the mid-2010s, patients received atezolizumab, given as 1,200 mg intravenously every 3 weeks.

Losses at the gene ends were 6 bases for V and 3 bases for J; bases not matched to a gene: 7. Germline CDR1 reads KGHSH; CDR2 reads LQKENI. This CDR3 has 14 amino acids. All patients carried locally advanced or metastatic urothelial carcinoma. Each patient contributed between 1 and 8 total time points of blood mononuclear cells, pretreatment and during treatment. Whole-study findings and limits: Below-median blood TCR clonality before treatment forecast better survival.

This TCR derives from a woman in her seventies with urothelial cancer. The chain recombines TRBV18 with TRBJ1-1; 7 bases fit TRBD1. The sequencing here drew on PBMCs, taken around atezolizumab (anti-PD-L1) treatment. CDR3 nucleotides: TGTGCCAGCTCGTCCATACAGGGGTACACTGAAGCTTTCTTT. Translating it yields CASSSIQGYTEAFF. The complete variable domain, with remaining parts taken from reference TRBV18 and TRBJ1-1, reads NAGVMQNPRHLVRRRGQEARLRCSPMKGHSHVYWYRQLPEEGLKFMVYLQKENIIDESGMPKERFSAEFPKEGPSILRIQQVVRGDSAAYFCASSSIQGYTEAFFGQGTRLTVV.